This T cell receptor beta chain stems from a study of blood T cell repertoires in COVID-19. Sequenced by immunoSEQ multiplex PCR; TCRdb stores in-frame clones only, minus some. The sample shows about 150,000 clones, around four fifths of them seen only once. Trimming pared 8 bases from V and 2 bases from J, leaving 18 bases between. CDR1 KGHSH and CDR2 LQKENI come from the germline V gene. The CDR3 sequence is 15 residues long. The material sequenced was peripheral blood. The chain joins TRBV18 to TRBJ2-5; D may be TRBD2 (6 bases). This receptor was obtained from a woman older than 75 with COVID-19, enrolled during active disease. The CDR3 region is CASADLAGPQETQYF. CDR3 nucleotide sequence: TGTGCCAGCGCTGATCTTGCGGGGCCTCAAGAGACCCAGTACTTC.